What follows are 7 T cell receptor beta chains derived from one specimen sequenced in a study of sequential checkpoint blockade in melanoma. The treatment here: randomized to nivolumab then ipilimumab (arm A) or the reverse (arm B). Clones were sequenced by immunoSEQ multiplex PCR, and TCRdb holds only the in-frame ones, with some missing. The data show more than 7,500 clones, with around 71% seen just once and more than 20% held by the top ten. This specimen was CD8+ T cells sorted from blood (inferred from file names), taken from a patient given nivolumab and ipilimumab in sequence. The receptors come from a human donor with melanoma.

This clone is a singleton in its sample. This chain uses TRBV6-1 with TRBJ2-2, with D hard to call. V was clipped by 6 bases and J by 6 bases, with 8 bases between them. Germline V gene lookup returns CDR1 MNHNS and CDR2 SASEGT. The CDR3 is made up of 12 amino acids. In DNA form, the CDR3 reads TGTGCCAGCAGGGAATCGTCCGGGGAGCTGTTTTTT. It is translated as CASRESSGELFF.

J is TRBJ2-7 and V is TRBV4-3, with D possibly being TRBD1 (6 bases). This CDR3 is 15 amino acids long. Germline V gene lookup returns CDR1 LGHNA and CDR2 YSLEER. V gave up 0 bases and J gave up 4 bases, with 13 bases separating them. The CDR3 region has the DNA TGCGCCAGCAGCCAAGATTCCGGGACAACTTACGAGCAGTACTTC. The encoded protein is CASSQDSGTTYEQYF.

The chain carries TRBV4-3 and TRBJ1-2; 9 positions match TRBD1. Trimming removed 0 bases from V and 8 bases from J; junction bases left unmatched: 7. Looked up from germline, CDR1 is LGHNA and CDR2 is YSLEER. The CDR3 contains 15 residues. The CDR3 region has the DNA TGCGCCAGCAGCCAAGATGAGGGGACAGGGTCCGGCTACACCTTC. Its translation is CASSQDEGTGSGYTF.

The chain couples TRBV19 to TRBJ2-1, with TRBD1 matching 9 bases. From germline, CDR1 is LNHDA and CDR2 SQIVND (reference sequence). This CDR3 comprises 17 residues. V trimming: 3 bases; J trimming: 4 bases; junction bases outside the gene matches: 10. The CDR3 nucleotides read TGTGCCAGTAGTATGGAGGACTCGGGACAGGGTTACAATGAGCAGTTCTTC. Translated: CASSMEDSGQGYNEQFF.

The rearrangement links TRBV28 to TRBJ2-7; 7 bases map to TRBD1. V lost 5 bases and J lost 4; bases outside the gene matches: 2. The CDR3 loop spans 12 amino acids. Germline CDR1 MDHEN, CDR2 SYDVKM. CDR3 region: CASSPQGYEQYF. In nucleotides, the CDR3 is TGTGCCAGCAGTCCACAGGGGTACGAGCAGTACTTC.

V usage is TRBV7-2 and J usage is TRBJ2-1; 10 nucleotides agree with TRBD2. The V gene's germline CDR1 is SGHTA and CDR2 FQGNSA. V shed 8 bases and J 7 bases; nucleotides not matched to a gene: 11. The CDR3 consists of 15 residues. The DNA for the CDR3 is TGTGCCAGCCTCTCCCGGGCTAGCGGGGGTAATGAGCAGTTCTTC. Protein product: CASLSRASGGNEQFF. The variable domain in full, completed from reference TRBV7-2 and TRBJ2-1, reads GAGVSQSPSNKVTEKGKDVELRCDPISGHTALYWYRQSLGQGLEFLIYFQGNSAPDKSGLPSDRFSAERTGGSVSTLTIQRTQQEDSAVYLCASLSRASGGNEQFFGPGTRLTVL.

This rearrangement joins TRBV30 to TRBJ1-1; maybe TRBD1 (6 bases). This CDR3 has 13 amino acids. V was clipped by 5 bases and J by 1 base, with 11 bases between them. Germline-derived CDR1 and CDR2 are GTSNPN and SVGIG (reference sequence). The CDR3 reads CAWEQGTNTEAFF. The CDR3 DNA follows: TGTGCCTGGGAACAGGGTACGAACACTGAAGCTTTCTTT.